These 5 T cell receptor beta chains came from one sample sequenced in a study of beta chain features in type 1 diabetes. Which antigens these TCRs recognize remains unknown. Whole-study results and caveats: Shortening of TCRB CDR3s, moderate but significant, appeared in all four CD4+ subsets of Type 1 diabetes patients.

Expressed TCRB transcripts were sequenced because the isolated RNA had all been reverse transcribed beforehand. Only in-frame clones appear in the TCRdb table, and some are missing; sequencing was by immunoSEQ multiplex PCR. The data show around 710,000 clones, 9.5% to 15% seen once. The sample was naive CD4+ T cells from blood. These receptors were obtained from a man younger than 40 with type 1 diabetes.

The chain employs TRBV27 and TRBJ1-6, with TRBD1 as a possible D gene (6 bases). The V gene's germline CDR1 is MNHEY and CDR2 SMNVEV (reference sequence). The CDR3 runs 15 residues. Trimming took off 6 bases at V and 13 bases at J, with 22 bases between the two ends. CDR3 amino acids: CASSPAGHSLGPLHF. The CDR3 DNA follows: TGTGCCAGCAGCCCGGCGGGACACTCTCTAGGGCCCCTCCACTTT.

This clone was observed a few times. The rearrangement links TRBV27 to TRBJ1-1; tentatively, D is TRBD1 (6 bases). Germline CDR1 is MNHEY and CDR2 is SMNVEV (reference sequence). CDR3 length: 12 residues. The germline V and J ends were trimmed by 4 bases and 11 bases, with 14 bases remaining between them. The CDR3 spells CASSSVGGLAFF. The CDR3 DNA reads as TGTGCCAGCAGTTCGGTTGGGGGGCTGGCTTTCTTT.

As regards this clone: An end of the junction differs from the germline gene, which may be a read error. CDR3 sequence reads: CASSFPRGF. The CDR3 bases are TGTGCCAGCAGCTTTCCCAGGGGCTTC. This chain joins TRBV7-8 and TRBJ1-2, with a weak D call TRBD1 (6 bases). Germline V gives CDR1 SGHVS, CDR2 FQNEAQ. CDR3 length: 9 residues.

This clone was detected a few times. V and J are TRBV7-2 and TRBJ2-3, with TRBD2 identical over 12 bases. V was pared by 5 bases and J by 6 bases, with 18 bases of the junction left unmatched. The length of the CDR3 is 19 residues. Germline assignment: CDR1 SGHTA and CDR2 FQGNSA. The CDR3 spells CASSARLAGAHLRGDTQYF. The CDR3 nucleotides read TGTGCCAGCAGCGCCCGACTAGCGGGGGCGCACTTACGGGGGGATACGCAGTATTTT.

The chain recombines TRBV10-3 with TRBJ1-4; the D gene is possibly TRBD1 (5 bases). CDR1 is ENHRY and CDR2 is SYGVKD in the germline V gene. The CDR3 consists of 15 residues. Trimming stripped 6 bases from V and 0 bases from J, with 11 bases between. CDR3 amino acids: CAISDQTATNEKLFF. The CDR3 DNA reads TGTGCCATCAGCGACCAGACAGCAACTAATGAAAAACTGTTTTTT.